This TCR beta chain was sequenced for a study of spatial heterogeneity in lung cancer. Whole-study context: Detection consistently yielded more beta chains than alpha chains.

Study observations and caveats: Expanded intratumoral alpha and beta TCR counts tracked tumor mutation counts. Counts of ubiquitous and regional expanded TCRs tracked ubiquitous and regional nonsynonymous mutations, respectively.

There are many counts of this clonotype. The target antigen is unknown. TCRdb reprocessed the 5' RACE reads via MiXCR and lists one record per CDR3 protein. Found here are about 27,000 distinct CDR3 sequences, roughly 6.9% of them singletons; the top ten hold approximately 23%. Described time point: sample taken at primary tumor resection. The donor group consisted of over 60 patients who had untreated, early-stage non-small cell lung cancer. Sequencing was performed on lung tumor tissue, taken at surgery. This clonotype was obtained from a male donor with early-stage non-small cell lung cancer.

The CDR3 DNA sequence: TGTGCCAGCCCACCCGGGGACCGCATATACAATGAGCAGTTCTTC. Translating it yields CASPPGDRIYNEQFF. The V gene is TRBV28, the J gene TRBJ2-1, with D perhaps given as TRBD1 or TRBD2 (5 bases each). V lost 8 bases, J lost 4 bases, and 18 bases lay in between. Germline V gene lookup returns CDR1 MDHEN and CDR2 SYDVKM. The CDR3 is 15 residues long.